This TCR beta chain was found in a study of cytomegalovirus exposure and HLA in healthy donors. The PCR ran on 60 Vbeta and 13 Jbeta primers. Measured with immunoSEQ multiplex PCR; TCRdb has only the in-frame clones, and not every one. Of fewer than 130,000 clones listed, around 80% are singletons. CDR1 is DFQATT and CDR2 is SNEGSKA in the germline V gene (reference sequence). V lost 0 bases to trimming and J lost 6 bases, with 6 bases between them. This CDR3 is built from 11 residues. The sequenced material came from PBMCs. The gene calls are TRBV20-1 and TRBJ2-7; D ambiguous. The clonotype comes from a woman between 40 and 55 years old in good health and CMV-seronegative. DNA for the CDR3: TGCAGTGCTAGAGATGCGCGCGAGCAGTACTTC. This gives the protein CSARDAREQYF.